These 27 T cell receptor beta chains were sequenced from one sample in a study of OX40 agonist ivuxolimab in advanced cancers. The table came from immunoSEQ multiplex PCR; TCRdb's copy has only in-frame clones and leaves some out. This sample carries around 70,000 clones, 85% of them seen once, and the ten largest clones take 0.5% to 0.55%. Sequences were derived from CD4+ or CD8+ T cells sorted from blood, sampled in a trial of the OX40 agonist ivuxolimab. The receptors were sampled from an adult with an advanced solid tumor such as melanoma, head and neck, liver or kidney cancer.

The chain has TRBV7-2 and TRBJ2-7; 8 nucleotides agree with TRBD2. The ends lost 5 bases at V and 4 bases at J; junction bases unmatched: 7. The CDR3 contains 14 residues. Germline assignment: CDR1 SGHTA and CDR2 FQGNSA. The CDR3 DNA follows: TGTGCCAGCAGCGCCGGGACTAGGACATACGAGCAGTACTTC. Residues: CASSAGTRTYEQYF. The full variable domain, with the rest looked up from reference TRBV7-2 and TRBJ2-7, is GAGVSQSPSNKVTEKGKDVELRCDPISGHTALYWYRQSLGQGLEFLIYFQGNSAPDKSGLPSDRFSAERTGGSVSTLTIQRTQQEDSAVYLCASSAGTRTYEQYFGPGTRLTVT.

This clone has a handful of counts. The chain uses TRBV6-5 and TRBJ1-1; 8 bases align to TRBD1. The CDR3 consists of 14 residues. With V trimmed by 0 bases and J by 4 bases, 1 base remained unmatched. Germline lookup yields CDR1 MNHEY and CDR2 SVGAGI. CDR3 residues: CASSYSTGGTEAFF. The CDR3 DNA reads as TGTGCCAGCAGTTACTCAACAGGGGGCACTGAAGCTTTCTTT.

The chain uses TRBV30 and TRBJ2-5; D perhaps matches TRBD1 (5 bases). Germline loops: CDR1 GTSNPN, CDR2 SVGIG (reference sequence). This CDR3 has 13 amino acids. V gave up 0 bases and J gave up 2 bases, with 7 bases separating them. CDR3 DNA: TGTGCCTGGAGTGTACAGGCACAAGAGACCCAGTACTTC. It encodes CAWSVQAQETQYF.

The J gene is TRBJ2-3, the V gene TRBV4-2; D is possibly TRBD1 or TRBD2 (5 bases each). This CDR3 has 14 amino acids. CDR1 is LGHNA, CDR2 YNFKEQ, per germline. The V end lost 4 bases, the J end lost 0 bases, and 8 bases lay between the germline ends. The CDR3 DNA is TGTGCCAGCAGCCCGAGGGACAGCACAGATACGCAGTATTTT. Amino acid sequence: CASSPRDSTDTQYF.

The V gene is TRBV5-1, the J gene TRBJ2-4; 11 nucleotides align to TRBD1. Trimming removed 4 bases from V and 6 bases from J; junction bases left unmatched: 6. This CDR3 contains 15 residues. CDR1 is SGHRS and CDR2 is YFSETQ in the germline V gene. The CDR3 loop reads CASSRTGGGGNIQYF. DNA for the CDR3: TGCGCCAGCAGCCGGACAGGGGGCGGAGGAAACATTCAGTACTTC.

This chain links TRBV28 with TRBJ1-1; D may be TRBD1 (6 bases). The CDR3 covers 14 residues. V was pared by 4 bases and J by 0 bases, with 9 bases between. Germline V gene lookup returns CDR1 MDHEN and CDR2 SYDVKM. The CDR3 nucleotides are TGTGCCAGCAGTTATCCAGGGGTGAACACTGAAGCTTTCTTT. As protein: CASSYPGVNTEAFF.

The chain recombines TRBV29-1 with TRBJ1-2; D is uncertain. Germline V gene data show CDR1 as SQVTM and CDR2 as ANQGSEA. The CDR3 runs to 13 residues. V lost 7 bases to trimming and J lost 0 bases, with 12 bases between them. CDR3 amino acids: CSGAKATNYGYTF. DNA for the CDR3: TGCAGCGGAGCTAAAGCGACTAACTATGGCTACACCTTC. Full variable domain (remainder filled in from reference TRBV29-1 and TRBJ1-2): SAVISQKPSRDICQRGTSLTIQCQVDSQVTMMFWYRQQPGQSLTLIATANQGSEATYESGFVIDKFPISRPNLTFSTLTVSNMSPEDSSIYLCSGAKATNYGYTFGSGTRLTVV.

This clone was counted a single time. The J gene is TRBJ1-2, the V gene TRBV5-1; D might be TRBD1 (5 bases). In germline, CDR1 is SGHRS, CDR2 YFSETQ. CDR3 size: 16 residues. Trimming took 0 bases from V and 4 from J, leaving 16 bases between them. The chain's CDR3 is CASSLVLSPGSYGYTF. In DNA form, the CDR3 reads TGCGCCAGCAGCTTGGTCTTAAGCCCAGGGAGCTATGGCTACACCTTC.

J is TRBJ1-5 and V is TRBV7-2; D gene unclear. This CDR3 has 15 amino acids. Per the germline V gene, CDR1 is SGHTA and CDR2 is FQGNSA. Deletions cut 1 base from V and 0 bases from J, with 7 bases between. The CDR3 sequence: CASSLVGGSNQPQHF. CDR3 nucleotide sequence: TGTGCCAGCAGCTTAGTGGGCGGTAGCAATCAGCCCCAGCATTTT.

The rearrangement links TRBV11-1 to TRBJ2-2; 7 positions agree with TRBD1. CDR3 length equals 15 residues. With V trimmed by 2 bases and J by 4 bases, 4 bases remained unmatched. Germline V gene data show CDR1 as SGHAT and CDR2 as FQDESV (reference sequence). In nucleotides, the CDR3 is TGTGCCAGCAGCTTATTGTCAGGGGGCACCGGGGAGCTGTTTTTT. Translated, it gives CASSLLSGGTGELFF. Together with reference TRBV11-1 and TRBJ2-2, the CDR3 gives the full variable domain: EAEVAQSPRYKITEKSQAVAFWCDPISGHATLYWYRQILGQGPELLVQFQDESVVDDSQLPKDRFSAERLKGVDSTLKIQPAELGDSAMYLCASSLLSGGTGELFFGEGSRLTVL.

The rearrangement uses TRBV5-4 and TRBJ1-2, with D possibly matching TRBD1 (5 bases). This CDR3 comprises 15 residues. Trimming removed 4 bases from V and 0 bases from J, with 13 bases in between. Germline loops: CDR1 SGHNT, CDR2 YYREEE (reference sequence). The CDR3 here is CASSLSSRANYGYTF. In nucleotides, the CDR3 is TGTGCCAGCAGCCTCTCTTCCAGGGCTAACTATGGCTACACCTTC.

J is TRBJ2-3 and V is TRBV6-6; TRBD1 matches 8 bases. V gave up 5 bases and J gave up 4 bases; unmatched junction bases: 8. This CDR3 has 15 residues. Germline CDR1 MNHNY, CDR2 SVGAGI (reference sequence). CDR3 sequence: CASSPSGTGSDTQYF. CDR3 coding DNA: TGTGCCAGCAGTCCATCCGGGACAGGATCAGATACGCAGTATTTT.

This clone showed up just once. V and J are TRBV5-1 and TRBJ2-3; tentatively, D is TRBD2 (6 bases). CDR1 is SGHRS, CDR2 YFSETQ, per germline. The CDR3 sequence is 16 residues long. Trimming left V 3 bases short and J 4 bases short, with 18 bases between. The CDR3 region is CASSSQGAGPADTQYF. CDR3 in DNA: TGCGCCAGCAGCTCCCAAGGGGCGGGACCGGCAGATACGCAGTATTTT.

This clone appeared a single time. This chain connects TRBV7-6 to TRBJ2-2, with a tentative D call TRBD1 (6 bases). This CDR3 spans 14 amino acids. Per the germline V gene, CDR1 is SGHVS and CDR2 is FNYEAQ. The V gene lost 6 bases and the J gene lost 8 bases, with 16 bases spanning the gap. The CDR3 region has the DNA TGTGCCAGCAGGCAGACTCAGGGGAGAGGGGAGCTGTTTTTT. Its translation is CASRQTQGRGELFF.

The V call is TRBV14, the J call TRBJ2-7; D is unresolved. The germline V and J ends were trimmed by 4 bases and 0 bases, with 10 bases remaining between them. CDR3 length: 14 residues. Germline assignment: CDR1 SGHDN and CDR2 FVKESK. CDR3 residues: CASSRIRNSYEQYF. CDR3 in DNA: TGTGCCAGCAGCCGAATACGGAACTCCTACGAGCAGTACTTC.

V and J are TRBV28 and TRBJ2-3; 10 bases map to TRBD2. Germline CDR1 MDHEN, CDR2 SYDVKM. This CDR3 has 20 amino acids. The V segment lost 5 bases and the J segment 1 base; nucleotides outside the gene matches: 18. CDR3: CASSPWGRPTSGKGTDTQYF. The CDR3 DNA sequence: TGTGCCAGCAGTCCTTGGGGGCGTCCTACTAGCGGGAAAGGCACAGATACGCAGTATTTT.

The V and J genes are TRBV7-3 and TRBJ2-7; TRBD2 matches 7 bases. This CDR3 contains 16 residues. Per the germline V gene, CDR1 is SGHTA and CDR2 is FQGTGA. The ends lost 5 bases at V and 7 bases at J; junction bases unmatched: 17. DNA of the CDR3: TGTGCCAGCAGCCCATCCCCGAAGAGCGGGATCGGAGAGCAGTACTTC. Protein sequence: CASSPSPKSGIGEQYF.

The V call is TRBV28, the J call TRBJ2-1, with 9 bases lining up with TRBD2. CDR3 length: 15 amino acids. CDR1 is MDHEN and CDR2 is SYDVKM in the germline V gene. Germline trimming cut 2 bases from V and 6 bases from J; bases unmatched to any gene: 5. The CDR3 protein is CASSLGVSGSNEQFF. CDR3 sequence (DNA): TGTGCCAGCAGTTTAGGGGTTAGCGGGAGCAATGAGCAGTTCTTC.

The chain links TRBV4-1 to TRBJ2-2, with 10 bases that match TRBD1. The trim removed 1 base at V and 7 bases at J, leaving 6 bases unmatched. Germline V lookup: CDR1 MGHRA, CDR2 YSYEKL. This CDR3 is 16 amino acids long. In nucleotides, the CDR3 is TGCGCCAGCAGCCAAGGAGACAGGGGGCGTGGCGGGGAGCTGTTTTTT. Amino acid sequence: CASSQGDRGRGGELFF.

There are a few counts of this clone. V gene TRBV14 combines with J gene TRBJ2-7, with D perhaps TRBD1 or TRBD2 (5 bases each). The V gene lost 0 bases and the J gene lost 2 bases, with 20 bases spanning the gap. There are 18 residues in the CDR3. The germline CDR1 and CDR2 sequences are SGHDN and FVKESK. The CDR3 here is CASSQDRRGASSTYEQYF. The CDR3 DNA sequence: TGTGCCAGCAGCCAAGATCGGAGAGGGGCTAGCTCAACCTACGAGCAGTACTTC.

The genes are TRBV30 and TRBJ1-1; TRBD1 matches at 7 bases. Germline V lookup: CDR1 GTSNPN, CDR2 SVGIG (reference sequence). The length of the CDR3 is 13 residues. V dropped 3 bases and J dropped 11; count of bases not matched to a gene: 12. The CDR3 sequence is CAWRARGNRVAFF. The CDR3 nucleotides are TGTGCCTGGAGGGCCAGGGGGAACAGGGTGGCTTTCTTT.

CDR3 nucleotide sequence: TGTGCCAGCAGCCTCGGACTAGCGGGCCTCTACGAGCAGTACTTC. Amino acids: CASSLGLAGLYEQYF. The J gene is TRBJ2-7, the V gene TRBV7-8; 11 bases fit TRBD2. The germline CDR1 and CDR2 sequences are SGHVS and FQNEAQ. Losses at the gene ends were 5 bases for V and 3 bases for J; bases not matched to a gene: 6. The length of the CDR3 is 15 residues.

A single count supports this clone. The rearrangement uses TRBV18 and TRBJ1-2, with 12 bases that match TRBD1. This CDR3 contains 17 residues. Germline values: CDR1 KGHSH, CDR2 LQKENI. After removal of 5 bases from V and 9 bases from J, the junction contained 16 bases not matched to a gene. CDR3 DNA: TGTGCCAGCTCATCGGGACAGGGGGCGATACCCTATGGGAGCTACACCTTC. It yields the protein CASSSGQGAIPYGSYTF.

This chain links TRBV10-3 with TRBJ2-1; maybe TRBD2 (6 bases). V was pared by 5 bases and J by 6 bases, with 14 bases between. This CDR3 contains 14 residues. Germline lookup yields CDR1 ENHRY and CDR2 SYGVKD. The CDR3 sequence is CAISTDKEGNEQFF. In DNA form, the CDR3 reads TGTGCCATCAGTACAGACAAGGAGGGCAATGAGCAGTTCTTC.

The DNA for the CDR3 is TGTGCCAGTAGTTGGCAGGGGGCGGTTGGGGCCAACGTCCTGACTTTC. Protein: CASSWQGAVGANVLTF. This rearrangement joins TRBV19 to TRBJ2-6, with 8 bases lining up with TRBD1. The CDR3 is 16 residues long. Germline V gene sequence: CDR1 LNHDA, CDR2 SQIVND (reference sequence). V lost 5 bases, J lost 3 bases, and 6 bases stayed unmatched. The variable domain in full, with the rest retrieved from reference TRBV19 and TRBJ2-6, is DGGITQSPKYLFRKEGQNVTLSCEQNLNHDAMYWYRQDPGQGLRLIYYSQIVNDFQKGDIAEGYSVSREKKESFPLTVTSAQKNPTAFYLCASSWQGAVGANVLTFGAGSRLTVL.

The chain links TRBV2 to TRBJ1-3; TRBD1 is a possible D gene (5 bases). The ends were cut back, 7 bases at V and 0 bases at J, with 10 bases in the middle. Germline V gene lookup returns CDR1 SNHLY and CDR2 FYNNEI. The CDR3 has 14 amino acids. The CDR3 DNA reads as TGTGCCAGCATGAAGGGGCTCTCTGGAAACACCATATATTTT. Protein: CASMKGLSGNTIYF.

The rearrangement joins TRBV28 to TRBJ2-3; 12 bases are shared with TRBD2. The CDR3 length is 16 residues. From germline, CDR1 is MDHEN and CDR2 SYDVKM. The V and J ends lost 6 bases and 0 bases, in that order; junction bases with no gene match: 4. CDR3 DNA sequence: TGTGCCAGCAGCCGGGGACTAGCGGGCAGCACAGATACGCAGTATTTT. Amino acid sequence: CASSRGLAGSTDTQYF. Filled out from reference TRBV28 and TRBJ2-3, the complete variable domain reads DVKVTQSSRYLVKRTGEKVFLECVQDMDHENMFWYRQDPGLGLRLIYFSYDVKMKEKGDIPEGYSVSREKKERFSLILESASTNQTSMYLCASSRGLAGSTDTQYFGPGTRLTVL.